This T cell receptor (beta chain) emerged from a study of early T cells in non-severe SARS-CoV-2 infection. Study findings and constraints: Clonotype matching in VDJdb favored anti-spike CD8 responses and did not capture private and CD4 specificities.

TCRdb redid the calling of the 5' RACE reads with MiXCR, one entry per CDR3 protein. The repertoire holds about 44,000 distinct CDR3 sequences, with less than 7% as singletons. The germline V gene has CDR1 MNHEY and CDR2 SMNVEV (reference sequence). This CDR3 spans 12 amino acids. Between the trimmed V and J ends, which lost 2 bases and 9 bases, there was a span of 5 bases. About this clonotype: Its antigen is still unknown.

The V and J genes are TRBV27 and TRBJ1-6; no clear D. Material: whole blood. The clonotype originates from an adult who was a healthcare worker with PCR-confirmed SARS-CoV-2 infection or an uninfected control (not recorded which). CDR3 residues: CASSLGSSPLHF. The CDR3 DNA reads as TGTGCCAGCAGTTTAGGGAGTTCACCCCTCCACTTT.